This TCR beta chain was sequenced during a study of blood T cell repertoires in COVID-19. Study summary: Sites in the United States, Italy and Spain provided acute and convalescent COVID-19 samples. Sources were T cells, B-cell-depleted T cells, or PBMCs; the material itself was cDNA or gDNA.

In the original workflow: Estimation of nucleated cell counts relied on the amplification of reference gene primers. Sequencing used immunoSEQ multiplex PCR; TCRdb keeps in-frame clones, though not all of them. That table gives V, J and clone size, and the DNA gave D and trimming. The profile covers a few hundred thousand clones, with more than 70% appearing a single time and more than 6.5% taken by the ten largest. The V and J ends lost 7 bases and 4 bases, in that order; junction bases with no gene match: 7. Germline assignment: CDR1 SQVTM and CDR2 ANQGSEA. This CDR3 comprises 13 residues. The chain joins TRBV29-1 to TRBJ2-1, with 7 bases aligning to TRBD2. This clonotype originated in a woman aged 30 to 39 who had recovered from COVID-19. The specimen sequenced was peripheral blood. The chain's CDR3 is CSATGGPYNEQFF. CDR3 nucleotide sequence: TGCAGCGCCACGGGGGGTCCTTACAATGAGCAGTTCTTC.